The rows below give T cell receptor beta chains drawn from one sample of a study of blood T cells in healthy people across ages. TCRdb recomputed calls from the 5' RACE reads with MiXCR, one row per CDR3 protein. The data show 550,000 to 650,000 distinct CDR3 sequences, about 27% seen once. This sample also appeared in a second study, on T cells of mothers and their children.

Sequencing was carried out using blood. The source of these receptors is a boy aged 2-15 years in good health. CDR3s include the opening cysteine and the closing phenylalanine or tryptophan. D genes are given only for firm matches. Some rows mark clone size as missing; the rest say once, few, many or name a class of expanded clone.

d_gene	v_gene	j_gene	abundance	CDR3nt	CDR3aa
-	TRBV15	TRBJ2-7	few	TGTGCCACCAGCAGAGAGACAGGGACTTCCTACGAGCAGTACTTC	CATSRETGTSYEQYF
-	TRBV6-2/TRBV6-3	TRBJ2-2	-	TGTGCCAGCAGTTACGGGGGAGGCGGGGAGCTGTTTTTT	CASSYGGGGELFF
-	TRBV9	TRBJ2-3	-	TGTGCCAGCAGCGCCGGACCTCGGACAGATACGCAGTATTTT	CASSAGPRTDTQYF
-	TRBV20-1	TRBJ2-7	-	TGCAGTGCCCACGACTCAATCAATGGGCAGTACTTC	CSAHDSINGQYF
-	TRBV9	TRBJ2-1	-	TGTGCCAGCAGCCCTCGAGGACTCGACAATGAGCAGTTCTTC	CASSPRGLDNEQFF
-	TRBV9	TRBJ2-3	-	TGTGCCAGCTCGGACCGCAGGGGAGATACGCAGTATTTT	CASSDRRGDTQYF
TRBD1	TRBV13	TRBJ1-2	once	TGTGCCAGCAGCTTCCTCCTACAAGACAGGGATCTGTACTATGGCTACACCTTC	CASSFLLQDRDLYYGYTF
-	TRBV7-2	TRBJ1-4	once	TGTGCCAGCAGCCTGGGACCGCAAGCTAATGAAAAACTGTTTTTT	CASSLGPQANEKLFF
-	TRBV20-1	TRBJ2-1	few	TGCAGTGGTCAAGTGGGGACCCCCTACAATGAGCAGTTCTTC	CSGQVGTPYNEQFF
-	TRBV29-1	TRBJ1-3	-	TGCAGCGTTGAAGATAGGAGACAGAGTAGAAACACCATATATTTT	CSVEDRRQSRNTIYF
TRBD1	TRBV20-1	TRBJ2-7	-	TGCAGTGCTTTCCACGGGACAGGGCTCGCCTACGAGCAGTACTTC	CSAFHGTGLAYEQYF